This TCR beta chain was sequenced during a study of T cell responses to AZD1222 COVID-19 vaccine. From germline, CDR1 is SGHTA and CDR2 FQGNSA. Trimming removed 1 base from V and 9 bases from J; junction bases left unmatched: 5. The CDR3 runs to 13 residues. The data were produced by immunoSEQ multiplex PCR, yet TCRdb's version contains in-frame clones alone and is incomplete. The sample holds about 110,000 clones, approximately 86% seen once. The source was peripheral blood, collected on day 0 of AZD1222 vaccination. The source is an adult in good health. The J gene is TRBJ1-1, the V gene TRBV7-2, with 7 nucleotides matching TRBD1. CDR3 sequence (DNA): TGTGCCAGCAGCTTAGATCGGGACAGTCAAGCTTTCTTT. Protein: CASSLDRDSQAFF.